A selection of T cell receptor beta chains follows, all from one sample in a study of blood T cell repertoires in COVID-19. The table came from immunoSEQ multiplex PCR; TCRdb's copy has only in-frame clones and leaves some out. The table lists about 120,000 clones, 70% to 85% of them singletons. Sequenced input: peripheral blood. The source of these receptors is an older woman with acute or convalescent COVID-19. CDR3s include the opening cysteine and the closing phenylalanine or tryptophan. The order of the fields is clone size, D gene, J gene, V gene, CDR3 DNA, CDR3 protein. A D gene is named only where the DNA matches it firmly. Only part of the rows carry a size: once, few, many, or a class if the clone is expanded.

-	-	TRBJ1-1	TRBV6-5	TGTGCCAGTCAGACATCTCAAAACACTGAAGCTTTCTTT	CASQTSQNTEAFF
-	TRBD1	TRBJ2-6	TRBV15	TGTGCCACCAGCAGAGGACAGGGTGTTTTTGGGGCCAACGTCCTGACTTTC	CATSRGQGVFGANVLTF
-	-	TRBJ2-5	TRBV6-2/TRBV6-3	TGTGCCAGCAGTTATTCCGGGGAAGAGACCCAGTACTTC	CASSYSGEETQYF
-	-	TRBJ2-3	TRBV24-1	TGTGCCACCAGTGATCCGGGGGGCACAGATACGCAGTATTTT	CATSDPGGTDTQYF
-	-	TRBJ2-5	TRBV5-1	TGCGCCAGCAGGCAAACTCCAGGGCCCCAAGAGACCCAGTACTTC	CASRQTPGPQETQYF
-	-	TRBJ2-3	TRBV2	TGTGCCAGCAGTGTATCGCCTCGGGATACGCAGTATTTT	CASSVSPRDTQYF
-	-	TRBJ1-5	TRBV29-1	TGCAGCGTTGGGTACAGTCCCAATCAGCCCCAGCATTTT	CSVGYSPNQPQHF
few	TRBD1	TRBJ1-5	TRBV19	TGTGCCAGTAGTATAGCCAGACAGGGTATGGGCAATCAGCCCCAGCATTTT	CASSIARQGMGNQPQHF
few	-	TRBJ1-6	TRBV15	TGTGCCACCAGCAGAGACAGGACGGCCCGGGGATCTTCACCCCTCCACTTT	CATSRDRTARGSSPLHF
-	-	TRBJ2-7	TRBV5-1	TGCGCCAGCAGCTTGGCAGCAGGAGAGCAGTACTTC	CASSLAAGEQYF
-	-	TRBJ2-6	TRBV19	TGTGCCAGTAGCGTCCCTCCAAACAGGGCTGGGGCCAACGTCCTGACTTTC	CASSVPPNRAGANVLTF
few	TRBD1	TRBJ1-1	TRBV7-9	TGTGCCAGCAGCAACCGACAGGGAGACACTGAAGCTTTCTTT	CASSNRQGDTEAFF
-	-	TRBJ1-2	TRBV18	TGTGCCAGCTCACCAACAAACAGGGCGGACTATGGCTACACCTTC	CASSPTNRADYGYTF
few	TRBD1	TRBJ2-4	TRBV3-1/TRBV3-2	TGTGCCAGCAGCCAGCAGGGGGCGGAAGCCAAAAACATTCAGTACTTC	CASSQQGAEAKNIQYF
-	TRBD1	TRBJ2-5	TRBV9	TGTGCCAGCAGCGTAGGGGGACAGCAAGAGACCCAGTACTTC	CASSVGGQQETQYF
once	-	TRBJ1-1	TRBV7-8	TGTGCCAGCAGCTACCAGGGTGGCACTGAAGCTTTCTTT	CASSYQGGTEAFF
-	TRBD2	TRBJ2-2	TRBV7-9	TGTGCCAGCAGCCTCACCATCGGGGGGGAGCTCTCCGGGGAGCTGTTTTTT	CASSLTIGGELSGELFF
-	-	TRBJ1-2	TRBV27	TGTGCCAGCAGCCGGGACACGTCTTTCTATGGCTACACCTTC	CASSRDTSFYGYTF
-	-	TRBJ2-3	TRBV4-3	TGCGCCAGCAGCCAAGATCCCGAGCCTTCACTAGGCCCAGATACGCAGTATTTT	CASSQDPEPSLGPDTQYF
once	TRBD1	TRBJ2-7	TRBV18	TGTGCCAGCTCACCCCAGGGACAGCCCTACGAGCAGTACTTC	CASSPQGQPYEQYF
-	TRBD2	TRBJ2-4	TRBV18	TGTGCCAGCTCACCTCGGGGGGGCGCCAAAAACATTCAGTACTTC	CASSPRGGAKNIQYF
-	TRBD1	TRBJ1-1	TRBV5-6	TGTGCCAGCAGCTTAGGGACAGGGGTGAACACTGAAGCTTTCTTT	CASSLGTGVNTEAFF
-	-	TRBJ1-4	TRBV6-1	TGTGCCAGCAGTGAGGGCCAGGGCTCAACTAATGAAAAACTGTTTTTT	CASSEGQGSTNEKLFF
-	TRBD2	TRBJ2-7	TRBV6-2/TRBV6-3	TGTGCCAGCAGCCCGGGGGGAGGCCCCTACGAGCAGTACTTC	CASSPGGGPYEQYF
once	TRBD1	TRBJ1-3	TRBV7-8	TGTGCCAGCAGCACATACGGGGCGGACAGGGACTCTGGAAACACCATATATTTT	CASSTYGADRDSGNTIYF
once	-	TRBJ1-1	TRBV2	TGTGCCAGCAGCCTAGGACAGAGTGGGGCTTTCTTT	CASSLGQSGAFF
-	TRBD1	TRBJ1-6	TRBV7-9	TGTGCCAGCAGCTTATCCCCGGGACAGCCAAGCTCCTATAATTCACCCCTCCACTTT	CASSLSPGQPSSYNSPLHF
-	-	TRBJ1-4	TRBV30	TGTGCCTGGAGTGTACCCCAGGGGAAACTGTTTTTT	CAWSVPQGKLFF
-	-	TRBJ1-5	TRBV6-5	TGTGCCAGCAGTTGGGACAACAATCAGCCCCAGCATTTT	CASSWDNNQPQHF
-	-	TRBJ2-6	TRBV6-5	TGTGCCAGCCAGGCCGCCCGCTCTGGGGCCAACGTCCTGACTTTC	CASQAARSGANVLTF
-	-	TRBJ1-2	TRBV5-4	TGTGCCAGCAGCTTGGTTTCCCAGGGCAGCGGCTACACCTTC	CASSLVSQGSGYTF
-	-	TRBJ1-5	TRBV28	TGTGCCAGCAAAAATTCAGGGAATAACAATCAGCCCCAGCATTTT	CASKNSGNNNQPQHF
few	-	TRBJ2-5	TRBV3-1/TRBV3-2	TGTGCCAGCAGCCCCTCGGCGGGGGCAGGGGAGACCCAGTACTTC	CASSPSAGAGETQYF
-	-	TRBJ2-2	TRBV5-1	TGCGCCAGCAGCTTCGAGGGTGCGGCCACCGGGGAGCTGTTTTTT	CASSFEGAATGELFF
-	TRBD1	TRBJ1-1	TRBV5-6	TGTGCCAGCAGCTTGCAGGGGGCGGACACTGAAGCTTTCTTT	CASSLQGADTEAFF
-	TRBD1	TRBJ1-1	TRBV6-2/TRBV6-3	TGTGCCAGCAGTTACTCGGGACAGGGTTCTTTATTTACTGAAGCTTTCTTT	CASSYSGQGSLFTEAFF
few	-	TRBJ2-3	TRBV14	TGTGCCAGCAGTATCCCGGGTGCAGATACGCAGTATTTT	CASSIPGADTQYF
-	TRBD1	TRBJ2-7	TRBV6-5	TGTGCCAGCAGTTACTCCTTACAGGGGGGCGAGCAGTACTTC	CASSYSLQGGEQYF
once	-	TRBJ1-1	TRBV6-2/TRBV6-3	TGTGCCAGCAGTTCCGAGTACACTGAAGCTTTCTTT	CASSSEYTEAFF
once	-	TRBJ1-3	TRBV19	TGTGCCACCCAAGAGAACCGCCTCTCTGGAAACACCATATATTTT	CATQENRLSGNTIYF
-	-	TRBJ1-4	TRBV12-3/TRBV12-4	TGTGCCAGCAGTCAGTTTACTAATGAAAAACTGTTTTTT	CASSQFTNEKLFF
-	TRBD1	TRBJ1-2	TRBV5-4	TGTGCCAGCAGCTTGGACAGGGGATCCAACTATGGCTACACCTTC	CASSLDRGSNYGYTF
-	TRBD1	TRBJ1-1	TRBV3-1/TRBV3-2	TGTGCCAGCAGCCTAGGACAGGGTCGGACTGAAGCTTTCTTT	CASSLGQGRTEAFF
-	-	TRBJ2-2	TRBV30	TGTGCCTGGAGGCCGGACTACACCGGGGAGCTGTTTTTT	CAWRPDYTGELFF
few	-	TRBJ1-4	TRBV15	TGTGCCACCAGAGGAGAGAGGCCAACTAATGAAAAACTGTTTTTT	CATRGERPTNEKLFF
-	TRBD1	TRBJ1-6	TRBV2	TGTGCCAGCAGTGAAGCCGGGACAGGGCGTTCACCCCTCCACTTT	CASSEAGTGRSPLHF
-	-	TRBJ2-3	TRBV29-1	TGCAGCGTTGGAGGCGGGATCAGCACAGATACGCAGTATTTT	CSVGGGISTDTQYF
-	-	TRBJ1-3	TRBV7-2	TGTGCCAGCAGCTTAGAGCTACCTGGAAACACCATATATTTT	CASSLELPGNTIYF
-	-	TRBJ1-1	TRBV19	TGTGCCAGTAGTATGGACAGATTCCGAGTGAACACTGAAGCTTTCTTT	CASSMDRFRVNTEAFF
-	-	TRBJ1-5	TRBV15	TGTGCCACCAGCAGACTCCTACGGACCCGCGGGAATCAGCCCCAGCATTTT	CATSRLLRTRGNQPQHF
-	-	TRBJ1-2	TRBV27	TGTGCCAGCAAGTCAGGGGTCTATGGCTACACCTTC	CASKSGVYGYTF
-	-	TRBJ1-5	TRBV7-9	TGTGCCAGCAGCTTAGCTGGGAGCTTCAATCAGCCCCAGCATTTT	CASSLAGSFNQPQHF
-	-	TRBJ1-2	TRBV2	TGTGCCAGCAGTGAAGGTGGGGGGTACTATGGCTACACCTTC	CASSEGGGYYGYTF
-	-	TRBJ1-1	TRBV7-2	TGTGCCAGCAGCGTCATGAACACTGAAGCTTTCTTT	CASSVMNTEAFF
-	TRBD1	TRBJ1-6	TRBV27	TGTGCCAGCAAGCCCGGACAGGGATATAATTCACCCCTCCACTTT	CASKPGQGYNSPLHF